What follows are 9 T cell receptor beta chains derived from one specimen sequenced in a study of shared clonotypes between healthy human individuals (dated by TCRdb to the early 2020s). The library was produced with the immunoSEQ multiplex PCR assay. The table comes from immuneACCESS by way of TCRdb, which keeps in-frame sequences with V and J called. Part of the clones is missing from these tables; in studies checked, under half for an unresolved V gene and the rest for unknown reasons. Present in this sample are fewer than 400,000 clones, approximately 79% of which were seen just once. The ten largest clonotypes hold 10% of the sample. Sequencing was performed on memory CD4+ T cells sorted from blood. The meaning of the sample's cell subset or site label: CD45RA-negative fraction. These receptors were obtained from a man aged 25-40 years in good health.

J is TRBJ2-7 and V is TRBV29-1; 8 bases are shared with TRBD1. CDR1 is SQVTM, CDR2 ANQGSEA, per germline. V lost 6 bases, J lost 2 bases, and 9 bases stayed unmatched. The CDR3 contains 14 residues. The CDR3 loop is CSVRQGTTTYEQYF. The CDR3 nucleotides read TGCAGCGTACGACAGGGGACCACAACCTACGAGCAGTACTTC.

This sequence joins TRBV21-1 and TRBJ1-5. TRBV21-1 corresponds to a pseudogene. The CDR3 contains 15 residues. CDR3 in amino acids: CASSKGDSDNQPQHF. In nucleotides, the CDR3 is TGTGCCAGCAGCAAAGGGGATTCGGACAATCAGCCCCAGCATTTT.

The chain recombines TRBV6-6 with TRBJ2-1; 9 bases match TRBD2. V trimming: 6 bases; J trimming: 2 bases; junction bases outside the gene matches: 8. Germline assignment: CDR1 MNHNY and CDR2 SVGAGI (reference sequence). The CDR3 loop spans 16 amino acids. CDR3 coding DNA: TGTGCCAGCAGAGATAATAGCGGGAGCGCCTACAATGAGCAGTTCTTC. Translated, it gives CASRDNSGSAYNEQFF.

The rearrangement joins TRBV7-9 to TRBJ2-5; D remains unclear. The germline gives CDR1 SEHNR, CDR2 FQNEAQ (reference sequence). The CDR3 runs 13 residues. V gave up 2 bases and J gave up 5 bases, with 9 bases separating them. CDR3 DNA sequence: TGTGCCAGCAGCTTACGGGTGACGGAGACCCAGTACTTC. It translates to CASSLRVTETQYF.

This clone was detected only once. The rearrangement joins TRBV9 to TRBJ2-3; 7 nucleotides agree with TRBD1. The germline CDR1 and CDR2 sequences are SGDLS and YYNGEE. Germline trimming cut 0 bases from V and 4 bases from J; bases unmatched to any gene: 5. There are 15 residues in the CDR3. CDR3 region: CASSVELQGADTQYF. CDR3 DNA sequence: TGTGCCAGCAGCGTAGAGCTCCAGGGGGCAGATACGCAGTATTTT.

This clone was recorded a few times. The J gene is TRBJ2-3, the V gene TRBV29-1; TRBD1 matches at 9 bases. J lost 1 base, V lost 8 bases, and 4 bases had no gene match. The CDR3 contains 13 residues. The germline gives CDR1 SQVTM, CDR2 ANQGSEA. CDR3 residues: CSSRQGGTDTQYF. In DNA, the CDR3 is TGCAGCTCCCGACAGGGGGGCACAGATACGCAGTATTTT.

This chain joins TRBV28 and TRBJ2-3; maybe TRBD1 (5 bases). Germline V gene data show CDR1 as MDHEN and CDR2 as SYDVKM. The CDR3 has 15 amino acids. Trimming shortened V by 4 bases and J by 1 base, and 12 bases separated the two germline ends. CDR3 in amino acids: CASSSRRRGTDTQYF. The CDR3 DNA reads TGTGCCAGCAGTTCCCGCCGCAGGGGCACAGATACGCAGTATTTT. The full variable domain, with the rest looked up from reference TRBV28 and TRBJ2-3, is DVKVTQSSRYLVKRTGEKVFLECVQDMDHENMFWYRQDPGLGLRLIYFSYDVKMKEKGDIPEGYSVSREKKERFSLILESASTNQTSMYLCASSSRRRGTDTQYFGPGTRLTVL.

The chain combines TRBV7-9 with TRBJ2-1; no firm D call. CDR3 length: 15 amino acids. The ends were cut back, 2 bases at V and 2 bases at J, with 10 bases in the middle. Germline lookup yields CDR1 SEHNR and CDR2 FQNEAQ (reference sequence). The CDR3 is CASSLTPRPYNEQFF. CDR3 DNA sequence: TGTGCCAGCAGCTTAACACCAAGGCCCTACAATGAGCAGTTCTTC. The variable domain in full, with the rest retrieved from reference TRBV7-9 and TRBJ2-1, is DTGVSQNPRHKITKRGQNVTFRCDPISEHNRLYWYRQTLGQGPEFLTYFQNEAQLEKSRLLSDRFSAERPKGSFSTLEIQRTEQGDSAMYLCASSLTPRPYNEQFFGPGTRLTVL.

The chain uses TRBV6-6 and TRBJ2-5; D is perhaps TRBD2 (7 bases). V was shortened by 0 bases and J by 3 bases, with 11 bases between the two germline ends. Germline CDR1 reads MNHNY; CDR2 reads SVGAGI (reference sequence). The CDR3 is 15 amino acids. CDR3 loop: CASSYSGGGKETQYF. CDR3 in DNA: TGTGCCAGCAGTTACTCAGGGGGAGGGAAAGAGACCCAGTACTTC.